Below are 27 T cell receptor beta chains sequenced from a single sample in a study of T cell responses to AZD1222 COVID-19 vaccine (dated by TCRdb to the early 2020s). In the paper's terms, the time point label means: baseline before first vaccination. Library generation was performed with the immunoSEQ multiplex PCR assay. TCRdb provides this immuneACCESS table in a form limited to in-frame rearrangements. Some clones are lacking; in checked studies, under half of them reflect an unresolved V gene, and why the rest are absent is not known. The sample table contains fewer than 150,000 clones; only one count was recorded for under 95% of them. The ten largest account for about 3.1% of the sample. Sequencing used peripheral blood, obtained on day 0 of AZD1222 vaccination. These receptors were taken from an adult in good health.

The rearrangement uses TRBV3-1 (or the pseudogene TRBV3-2) and TRBJ1-2, with 7 nucleotides matching TRBD1. Germline trimming cut 4 bases from V and 0 bases from J; bases unmatched to any gene: 2. The CDR3 has 14 amino acids. Germline V lookup: CDR1 LGHDT, CDR2 YNNKEL (reference sequence). CDR3 sequence reads: CASSPGGSNYGYTF. Here the CDR3 DNA reads TGTGCCAGCAGCCCAGGGGGATCTAACTATGGCTACACCTTC.

The chain couples TRBV28 to TRBJ2-7, with 9 bases matching TRBD1. CDR1 is MDHEN, CDR2 SYDVKM, per germline. V lost 7 bases to trimming and J lost 4 bases; unmatched junction nucleotides: 5. The CDR3 runs to 13 residues. The CDR3 sequence: CASTGQGYYEQYF. DNA of the CDR3: TGTGCCAGCACAGGACAGGGGTATTACGAGCAGTACTTC.

The V gene is TRBV6-5, the J gene TRBJ1-1; D is possibly TRBD1 (5 bases). Per the germline V gene, CDR1 is MNHEY and CDR2 is SVGAGI. The CDR3 spans 14 residues. The V and J ends lost 7 bases and 0 bases respectively, with 12 bases between them. The CDR3 DNA sequence: TGTGCCAGCACCCCGAGGGGTATGAACACTGAAGCTTTCTTT. Translated: CASTPRGMNTEAFF.

V and J are TRBV5-8 and TRBJ2-7, with 10 bases lining up with TRBD2. Per the germline V gene, CDR1 is SGHTS and CDR2 is YDEGEE. CDR3 size: 14 residues. The V and J ends lost 4 bases and 3 bases, in that order; junction bases with no gene match: 4. CDR3 nucleotides: TGTGCCAGCAGCAGAGGACTAGCGGTCTACGAGCAGTACTTC. Amino acid sequence: CASSRGLAVYEQYF.

The chain is built from TRBV5-6 and TRBJ2-3; D gene unclear. The germline gives CDR1 SGHDT, CDR2 YYEEEE. Between the trimmed V and J ends, which lost 4 bases and 0 bases, there was a span of 12 bases. The CDR3 spans 15 residues. CDR3 sequence reads: CASSLGQASTDTQYF. CDR3 bases: TGTGCCAGCAGCCTTGGTCAGGCTAGCACAGATACGCAGTATTTT.

V is TRBV28 and J is TRBJ1-4, with D maybe TRBD1 (5 bases). The V and J ends lost 8 bases and 3 bases respectively, with 13 bases between them. Looked up from germline, CDR1 is MDHEN and CDR2 is SYDVKM. The CDR3 sequence is 14 residues long. CDR3 DNA sequence: TGTGCCAGCTACCGGACATTAGCTAATGAAAAACTGTTTTTT. This encodes CASYRTLANEKLFF. The full variable domain, in which reference TRBV28 and TRBJ1-4 provide the parts outside the CDR3, is DVKVTQSSRYLVKRTGEKVFLECVQDMDHENMFWYRQDPGLGLRLIYFSYDVKMKEKGDIPEGYSVSREKKERFSLILESASTNQTSMYLCASYRTLANEKLFFGSGTQLSVL.

The chain uses TRBV19 and TRBJ1-4, with D tentatively TRBD1 (5 bases). There are 12 residues in the CDR3. V lost 7 bases and J 8 bases, leaving 11 bases between the germline ends. CDR1 and CDR2 from the germline V gene are LNHDA and SQIVND (reference sequence). The CDR3 is CASTRGEEKLFF. The CDR3 nucleotides are TGTGCCAGTACTAGGGGAGAGGAAAAACTGTTTTTT.

The genes are TRBV7-9 and TRBJ2-7; a weak D match, TRBD1 (5 bases). V was trimmed by 6 bases and J by 7 bases, leaving 16 bases between them. The CDR3 contains 13 residues. Germline V gene data show CDR1 as SEHNR and CDR2 as FQNEAQ (reference sequence). In DNA form, the CDR3 reads TGTGCCAGCAGTTCGACAGCTACTCTAGAGCAGTACTTC. Translating it yields CASSSTATLEQYF.

The chain is built from TRBV28 and TRBJ2-7, with TRBD1 identical over 10 bases. The CDR3 consists of 15 residues. V was clipped by 6 bases and J by 2 bases; unmatched bases: 7. Germline CDR1 reads MDHEN; CDR2 reads SYDVKM. The CDR3 region is CASSDAGTGAYEQYF. As DNA, the CDR3 is TGTGCCAGCAGCGACGCCGGGACAGGGGCCTACGAGCAGTACTTC.

The CDR3 sequence: CASENDRVTYEQYF. In nucleotides, the CDR3 is TGTGCCAGCGAAAACGACAGGGTGACCTACGAGCAGTACTTC. This chain links TRBV6-5 with TRBJ2-7, with 7 nucleotides matching TRBD1. The trim removed 8 bases at V and 2 bases at J, leaving 9 bases unmatched. This CDR3 is 14 amino acids long. CDR1 is MNHEY and CDR2 is SVGAGI in the germline V gene.

The chain links TRBV27 to TRBJ2-3, with D uncertain. CDR3 length: 11 residues. CDR1 is MNHEY and CDR2 is SMNVEV in the germline V gene (reference sequence). V dropped 8 bases and J dropped 10 bases, with 13 bases sitting between them. DNA for the CDR3: TGTGCCAGCGGCGGTGTTGGAGCGCAGTATTTT. It yields the protein CASGGVGAQYF.

A note on this clone: The same CDR3 also results from other DNA sequences found in this sample. The rearrangement uses TRBV18 and TRBJ2-7; D call uncertain. This CDR3 contains 12 residues. CDR1 is KGHSH and CDR2 is LQKENI in the germline V gene. V was shortened by 3 bases and J by 7 bases, with 10 bases between the two germline ends. CDR3 sequence reads: CASSPNGGEQYF. The CDR3 nucleotides read TGTGCCAGCTCACCTAACGGTGGAGAGCAGTACTTC.

This chain connects TRBV7-9 to TRBJ1-2; possible D gene TRBD1, 6 bases. The CDR3 consists of 15 residues. Germline CDR1 and CDR2: SEHNR and FQNEAQ (reference sequence). Deletions cut 4 bases from V and 8 bases from J, with 20 bases between. CDR3 nucleotides: TGTGCCAGCAGCTACACAGGGACTTTAACTCGCGGCTACACCTTC. Its translation is CASSYTGTLTRGYTF. The full variable domain, its missing parts supplied by reference TRBV7-9 and TRBJ1-2, is DTGVSQNPRHKITKRGQNVTFRCDPISEHNRLYWYRQTLGQGPEFLTYFQNEAQLEKSRLLSDRFSAERPKGSFSTLEIQRTEQGDSAMYLCASSYTGTLTRGYTFGSGTRLTVV.

The chain couples TRBV9 to TRBJ1-6; D is perhaps TRBD1 (5 bases). Germline V gene lookup returns CDR1 SGDLS and CDR2 YYNGEE. The CDR3 is 14 residues long. Trimming removed 4 bases from V and 10 bases from J, with 15 bases in between. CDR3 sequence (DNA): TGTGCCAGCAGCACCGGGACGGACGGCTCACCCCTCCACTTT. This encodes CASSTGTDGSPLHF.

The V and J genes are TRBV27 and TRBJ1-4, with TRBD1 as a possible D gene (6 bases). Germline CDR1 and CDR2: MNHEY and SMNVEV (reference sequence). The V and J ends lost 2 bases and 8 bases respectively, with 9 bases between them. This CDR3 contains 13 residues. CDR3 sequence: CASSLTRGEKLFF. The CDR3 bases are TGTGCCAGCAGTTTAACCAGGGGCGAAAAACTGTTTTTT.

J is TRBJ2-7 and V is TRBV12-3 or TRBV12-4; weak D call: TRBD1 (6 bases). The CDR3 loop spans 12 amino acids. Trimming cost V 11 bases and J 1 base, with 12 bases left between them. The CDR3 region is CAVGGSSYEQYF. CDR3 bases: TGTGCCGTAGGGGGTTCATCCTACGAGCAGTACTTC.

This clone has a single count. V and J are TRBV19 and TRBJ2-2; the match to TRBD2 covers 12 bases. This CDR3 has 15 residues. CDR1 is LNHDA, CDR2 SQIVND, per germline (reference sequence). The V and J ends lost 6 bases and 6 bases, in that order; junction bases with no gene match: 5. The CDR3 loop reads CASRSGTSGSGELFF. As DNA, the CDR3 is TGTGCCAGTAGATCTGGGACTAGCGGGTCCGGGGAGCTGTTTTTT.

The rearrangement uses TRBV3-1 (or the pseudogene TRBV3-2) and TRBJ1-2; a possible D gene is TRBD1 (6 bases). Germline V CDR1 and CDR2: LGHDT, YNNKEL (reference sequence). Between the trimmed V and J ends, which lost 1 base and 4 bases, there was a span of 16 bases. The CDR3 runs 16 residues. For the CDR3, the DNA is TGTGCCAGCAGCCAAGGACAGTTAGGGGGTATCTATGGCTACACCTTC. This translates into CASSQGQLGGIYGYTF.

The rearrangement uses TRBV6-5 and TRBJ1-2, with 9 nucleotides matching TRBD1. Looked up from germline, CDR1 is MNHEY and CDR2 is SVGAGI. The CDR3 sequence is 14 residues long. Losses at the gene ends were 6 bases for V and 6 bases for J; bases not matched to a gene: 8. The DNA for the CDR3 is TGTGCCAGCAGACAGGGGGCAGGGGGCGATGGCTACACCTTC. Its translation: CASRQGAGGDGYTF.

The CDR3 region has the DNA TGTGCCAGCTCCCCCGGGACACTCCTCTACGAGCAGTACTTC. Its protein is CASSPGTLLYEQYF. The chain recombines TRBV18 with TRBJ2-7; a weak D match, TRBD1 (6 bases). The germline CDR1 and CDR2 sequences are KGHSH and LQKENI. CDR3 length equals 14 residues. Trimming cost V 6 bases and J 3 bases, with 15 bases left between them.

CDR3 sequence reads: CASANGHSPLHF. The CDR3 coding sequence is TGTGCTAGTGCAAACGGTCATTCACCCCTCCACTTT. This chain joins TRBV12-5 and TRBJ1-6; D unclear. V was cut by 7 bases and J by 8 bases, with 9 bases left in between. The germline V gene has CDR1 LGHNT and CDR2 FRNRAP. This CDR3 is 12 amino acids long.

J is TRBJ2-7 and V is TRBV18, with a tentative D call TRBD2 (6 bases). CDR3 length: 15 amino acids. The V gene's germline CDR1 is KGHSH and CDR2 LQKENI. The V end was cut by 8 bases, the J end by 0 bases, with 17 bases between. The CDR3: CASTTAGGISYEQYF. The CDR3 DNA reads as TGTGCCAGCACAACGGCCGGGGGAATCTCCTACGAGCAGTACTTC.

V gene TRBV28 combines with J gene TRBJ1-5, with D unclear. Looked up from germline, CDR1 is MDHEN and CDR2 is SYDVKM. V lost 7 bases to trimming and J lost 1 base, with 14 bases between them. This CDR3 comprises 15 residues. CDR3 bases: TGTGCCAGCAATCCGGGGTCTCCCAGCAATCAGCCCCAGCATTTT. Its translation is CASNPGSPSNQPQHF.

This chain joins TRBV19 and TRBJ1-5; 7 nucleotides match TRBD1. CDR1 is LNHDA, CDR2 SQIVND, per germline (reference sequence). CDR3 length equals 15 residues. V lost 7 bases, J lost 0 bases, and 6 bases stayed unmatched. The CDR3 region has the DNA TGTGCCAGTACCCGGACAGGCGATAGCAATCAGCCCCAGCATTTT. This gives the protein CASTRTGDSNQPQHF. Combining the CDR3 with reference TRBV19 and TRBJ1-5 gives the whole variable domain DGGITQSPKYLFRKEGQNVTLSCEQNLNHDAMYWYRQDPGQGLRLIYYSQIVNDFQKGDIAEGYSVSREKKESFPLTVTSAQKNPTAFYLCASTRTGDSNQPQHFGDGTRLSIL.

The CDR3 sequence: CASSQRAGERTDTQYF. The CDR3 coding sequence is TGTGCCAGCAGCCAGAGAGCGGGAGAGCGCACAGATACGCAGTATTTT. The chain employs TRBV3-1 (or the pseudogene TRBV3-2) and TRBJ2-3; 8 bases match TRBD2. In germline, CDR1 is LGHDT, CDR2 YNNKEL (reference sequence). The CDR3 totals 16 residues. The V gene end was trimmed by 3 bases and the J gene end by 1 base; junction bases not matched to a gene: 6.

V is TRBV28 and J is TRBJ1-2; no clear D gene. CDR1 and CDR2 (germline): MDHEN, SYDVKM. Trimming removed 5 bases from V and 8 bases from J, with 9 bases in between. This CDR3 contains 11 residues. The CDR3 DNA follows: TGTGCCAGCAGTGCCTTAGGCGGCTACACCTTC. Its translation: CASSALGGYTF.

The rearrangement links TRBV7-9 to TRBJ2-1; 7 nucleotides match TRBD2. Trimming at V came to 10 bases and at J to 1 base, leaving 10 bases not matched to a gene. The CDR3 has 15 residues. CDR1 and CDR2 (germline): SEHNR, FQNEAQ (reference sequence). DNA of the CDR3: TGTGCCACCGACCAACAGCGGGGATCCTACAATGAGCAGTTCTTC. Translation gives CATDQQRGSYNEQFF.